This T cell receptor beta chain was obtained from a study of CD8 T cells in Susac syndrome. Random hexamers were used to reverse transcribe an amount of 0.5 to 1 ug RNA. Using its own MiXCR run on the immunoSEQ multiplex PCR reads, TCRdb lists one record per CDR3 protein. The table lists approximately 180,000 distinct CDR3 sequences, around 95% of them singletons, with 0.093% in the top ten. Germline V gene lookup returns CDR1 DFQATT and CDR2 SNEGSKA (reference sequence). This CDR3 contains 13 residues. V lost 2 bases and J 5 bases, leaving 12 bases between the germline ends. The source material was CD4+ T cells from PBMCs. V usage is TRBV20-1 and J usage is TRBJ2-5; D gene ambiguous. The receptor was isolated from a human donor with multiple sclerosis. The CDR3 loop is CSARFGPQETQYF. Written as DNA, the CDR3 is TGCAGTGCTAGATTCGGGCCTCAGGAGACCCAGTACTTC.